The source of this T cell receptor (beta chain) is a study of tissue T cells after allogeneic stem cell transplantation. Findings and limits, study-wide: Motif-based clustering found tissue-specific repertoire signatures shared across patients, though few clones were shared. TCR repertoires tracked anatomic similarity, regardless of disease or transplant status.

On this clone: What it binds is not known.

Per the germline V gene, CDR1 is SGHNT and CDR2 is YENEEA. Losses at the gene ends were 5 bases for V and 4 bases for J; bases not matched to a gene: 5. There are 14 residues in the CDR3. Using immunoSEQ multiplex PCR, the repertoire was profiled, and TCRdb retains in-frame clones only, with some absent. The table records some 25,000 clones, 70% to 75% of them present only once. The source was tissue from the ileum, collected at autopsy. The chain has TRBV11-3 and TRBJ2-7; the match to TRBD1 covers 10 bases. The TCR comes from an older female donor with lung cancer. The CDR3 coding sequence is TGTGCCAGCAGCCAGGGACAGGGGTTTTACGAGCAGTACTTC. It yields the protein CASSQGQGFYEQYF.